Below, 30 T cell receptor beta chains from the same sample are listed, as sequenced in a study of technical replicates of blood from several donors. The repertoire was sequenced with immunoSEQ multiplex PCR; TCRdb's copy has only in-frame clones and lacks some. Of around 78,000 clones listed, 85% to 95% were seen once; the top ten hold roughly 0.28%. Sequencing was carried out using T cells isolated from PBMCs. These TCRs come from a human donor in good health.

This chain uses TRBV5-4 with TRBJ2-7; perhaps TRBD1 as D (5 bases). V lost 3 bases and J 0 bases, leaving 10 bases between the germline ends. There are 14 residues in the CDR3. CDR1 and CDR2 (germline): SGHNT, YYREEE (reference sequence). The DNA of the CDR3 is TGTGCCAGCAGCTCGTTCAGGGACTCCTACGAGCAGTACTTC. Its translation is CASSSFRDSYEQYF.

V usage is TRBV5-1 and J usage is TRBJ2-7; 9 bases match TRBD1. The CDR3 loop spans 13 amino acids. V shed 4 bases and J 5 bases; nucleotides not matched to a gene: 4. Germline loops: CDR1 SGHRS, CDR2 YFSETQ. Written as DNA, the CDR3 is TGCGCCAGCAGCATCACAGGGGGCAACGAGCAGTACTTC. This sequence encodes CASSITGGNEQYF.

The J gene is TRBJ2-7, the V gene TRBV7-7; 7 positions match TRBD1. Germline lookup yields CDR1 SSHAT and CDR2 FNYEAQ (reference sequence). The V segment lost 4 bases and the J segment 4 bases; nucleotides outside the gene matches: 16. The CDR3 extends over 17 amino acids. The CDR3 DNA sequence: TGTGCCAGCAGCTCATCATCGACAGGGTCCCCTGTATACGAGCAGTACTTC. Its translation is CASSSSSTGSPVYEQYF.

The rearrangement links TRBV29-1 to TRBJ1-1; D gene ambiguous. This CDR3 has 11 residues. V lost 4 bases and J lost 4, with 7 bases in between. Germline CDR1 reads SQVTM; CDR2 reads ANQGSEA. The CDR3, as DNA: TGCAGCGTTGTCCCCGGCACTGAAGCTTTCTTT. Translating it yields CSVVPGTEAFF.

The chain uses TRBV19 and TRBJ2-7, with 7 positions matching TRBD2. Germline loops: CDR1 LNHDA, CDR2 SQIVND (reference sequence). Trimming took 5 bases from V and 2 from J; bases not matched to a gene: 3. The CDR3 sequence is 13 residues long. This chain's CDR3 is CASSPGRAYEQYF. DNA for the CDR3: TGTGCCAGTAGTCCGGGGAGGGCCTACGAGCAGTACTTC.

This chain joins TRBV30 and TRBJ2-7; 7 bases match TRBD1. The CDR3 is 16 residues long. V dropped 6 bases and J dropped 6; count of bases not matched to a gene: 20. Germline CDR1 GTSNPN, CDR2 SVGIG (reference sequence). The DNA of the CDR3 is TGTGCCTGTTCTTTCCTTCCTACAGGGGTGGTCGGCGAGCAGTACTTC. Translating gives CACSFLPTGVVGEQYF.

This chain uses TRBV10-3 with TRBJ2-1, with 10 nucleotides matching TRBD1. Germline-derived CDR1 and CDR2 are ENHRY and SYGVKD. Trimming at V came to 0 bases and at J to 8 bases, leaving 7 bases not matched to a gene. This CDR3 spans 16 amino acids. CDR3 sequence reads: CAISESPGQGRYEQFF. CDR3 nucleotides: TGTGCCATCAGTGAGTCGCCGGGACAGGGGAGGTATGAGCAGTTCTTC.

The chain joins TRBV9 to TRBJ2-5, with D possibly matching TRBD1 (7 bases). Looked up from germline, CDR1 is SGDLS and CDR2 is YYNGEE. Trimming removed 4 bases from V and 2 bases from J, with 21 bases in between. The CDR3 consists of 17 residues. The CDR3 region has the DNA TGTGCCAGCAGCCCATGGGGGCAGGGGGACTTTCAAGAGACCCAGTACTTC. Translated: CASSPWGQGDFQETQYF.

The chain carries TRBV30 and TRBJ1-2; D gene ambiguous. Deletions cut 7 bases from V and 7 bases from J, with 13 bases between. The CDR3 loop spans 11 amino acids. Germline V CDR1 and CDR2: GTSNPN, SVGIG (reference sequence). In DNA form, the CDR3 reads TGTGCCTCGACTCCCAGCGGTGGCTACACCTTC. Translating it yields CASTPSGGYTF.

V is TRBV29-1 and J is TRBJ2-2, with 9 bases identical to TRBD2. V was pared by 7 bases and J by 2 bases, with 5 bases of the junction left unmatched. This CDR3 is 14 amino acids long. The V gene's germline CDR1 is SQVTM and CDR2 ANQGSEA. DNA of the CDR3: TGCAGCGGGAAGCGGGGGGCCAACACCGGGGAGCTGTTTTTT. It codes for CSGKRGANTGELFF.

The chain couples TRBV10-1 to TRBJ2-3, with D perhaps matching TRBD1 (6 bases). The ends were cut back, 6 bases at V and 6 bases at J, with 16 bases in the middle. Per the germline V gene, CDR1 is WNHNN and CDR2 is SYGVQD (reference sequence). This CDR3 contains 14 residues. The CDR3 sequence: CASSRDKNGDTQYF. The CDR3 DNA sequence: TGCGCCAGCAGCCGGGACAAAAACGGGGATACGCAGTATTTT.

The V and J genes are TRBV7-3 and TRBJ1-3, with D hard to call. Germline V lookup: CDR1 SGHTA, CDR2 FQGTGA. V was pared by 5 bases and J by 2 bases, with 10 bases between. The CDR3 sequence is 14 residues long. CDR3 DNA: TGTGCCAGCAGCCAGAGTGGGCCTGGAAACACCATATATTTT. This codes for CASSQSGPGNTIYF.

The chain has TRBV6-5 and TRBJ2-3; D uncertain. Trimming stripped 4 bases from V and 0 bases from J, with 8 bases between. The germline V gene has CDR1 MNHEY and CDR2 SVGAGI. The CDR3 has 14 residues. CDR3 in amino acids: CASSLRSSTDTQYF. DNA for the CDR3: TGTGCCAGCAGTTTGAGGTCCAGCACAGATACGCAGTATTTT.

The V call is TRBV9, the J call TRBJ1-1; D perhaps matches TRBD1 (5 bases). V lost 0 bases, J lost 7 bases, and 10 bases lay in between. Germline values: CDR1 SGDLS, CDR2 YYNGEE. The CDR3 extends over 13 amino acids. The CDR3 DNA reads TGTGCCAGCAGCGTAGGTGGGGCGTTTGAAGCTTTCTTT. Amino acids: CASSVGGAFEAFF.

This clone was detected a few times. V is TRBV28 and J is TRBJ2-3, with TRBD2 matching over 8 bases. CDR1 is MDHEN, CDR2 SYDVKM, per germline. The CDR3 covers 16 residues. V lost 4 bases, J lost 4 bases, and 10 bases stayed unmatched. The CDR3, as DNA: TGTGCCAGCAGTTCCATTAGCGGGATAGGTGCAGATACGCAGTATTTT. As protein: CASSSISGIGADTQYF.

CDR3 residues: CASSTRQGEAFF. The CDR3 nucleotides read TGTGCCAGCAGCACCCGTCAGGGTGAAGCTTTCTTT. This chain connects TRBV6-1 to TRBJ1-1; maybe TRBD1 (5 bases). The CDR3 length is 12 residues. Germline assignment: CDR1 MNHNS and CDR2 SASEGT. Trimming cost V 6 bases and J 7 bases, with 12 bases left between them.

The table lists this clone with a count of one. The gene calls are TRBV10-3 and TRBJ2-7; 8 bases align to TRBD1. Germline CDR1 and CDR2: ENHRY and SYGVKD. After removal of 3 bases from V and 5 bases from J, the junction contained 6 bases not matched to a gene. There are 14 residues in the CDR3. The DNA for the CDR3 is TGTGCCATCAGTGACAGGGGGCTAGTCCACGAGCAGTACTTC. It translates to CAISDRGLVHEQYF.

This chain connects TRBV4-1 to TRBJ2-1, with TRBD2 identical over 9 bases. With 2 bases clipped from V and 6 bases from J, the junction kept 5 bases outside the gene matches. Germline loops: CDR1 MGHRA, CDR2 YSYEKL. The CDR3 runs 15 residues. DNA for the CDR3: TGCGCCAGCAGCCAACCGGGACTAGCTCTCAATGAGCAGTTCTTC. This gives the protein CASSQPGLALNEQFF.

The chain carries TRBV28 and TRBJ2-7; possibly TRBD1 for D (5 bases). Germline V lookup: CDR1 MDHEN, CDR2 SYDVKM. Deletions cut 4 bases from V and 3 bases from J, with 13 bases between. This CDR3 has 14 amino acids. CDR3 sequence reads: CASSSTDGDYEQYF. CDR3 nucleotides: TGTGCCAGCAGTTCGACAGACGGAGACTACGAGCAGTACTTC.

This rearrangement joins TRBV5-4 to TRBJ2-2, with D maybe TRBD1 (5 bases). The CDR3 is made up of 12 amino acids. The germline V gene has CDR1 SGHNT and CDR2 YYREEE (reference sequence). V was pared by 9 bases and J by 4 bases, with 10 bases between. The CDR3 region has the DNA TGTGCCAACCCGACAGTCACCGGGGAGCTGTTTTTT. Its translation is CANPTVTGELFF. Full variable domain (rest looked up from reference TRBV5-4 and TRBJ2-2): ETGVTQSPTHLIKTRGQQVTLRCSSQSGHNTVSWYQQALGQGPQFIFQYYREEENGRGNFPPRFSGLQFPNYSSELNVNALELDDSALYLCANPTVTGELFFGEGSRLTVL.

Regarding this clone: Other DNA variants within this sample encode the same CDR3. This rearrangement joins TRBV7-2 to TRBJ1-1; D gene unclear. Per the germline V gene, CDR1 is SGHTA and CDR2 is FQGNSA. V was pared by 1 base and J by 5 bases, with 8 bases between. The CDR3 runs 13 residues. The CDR3 DNA reads TGTGCCAGCAGCTTAGAACGGTTTACTGAAGCTTTCTTT. It translates to CASSLERFTEAFF.

This clone was counted only a few times. The chain employs TRBV28 and TRBJ1-5, with D possibly matching TRBD1 (5 bases). Germline CDR1 MDHEN, CDR2 SYDVKM. The CDR3 runs to 15 residues. V was pared by 4 bases and J by 4 bases, with 14 bases between. The CDR3 region is CASSSPSGGNQPQHF. Here the CDR3 DNA reads TGTGCCAGCAGTTCACCATCCGGGGGGAATCAGCCCCAGCATTTT.

This clone was found once. The chain has TRBV15 and TRBJ2-3; 7 bases agree with TRBD2. The CDR3 covers 16 residues. Germline values: CDR1 LNHNV, CDR2 YYDKDF (reference sequence). Losses at the gene ends were 3 bases for V and 4 bases for J; bases not matched to a gene: 10. CDR3: CATSSANGGSADTQYF. Here the CDR3 DNA reads TGTGCCACCAGCAGTGCAAACGGGGGGTCAGCAGATACGCAGTATTTT.

In its sample, this clone was seen once. This chain uses TRBV7-3 with TRBJ1-2; 12 bases align to TRBD1. In germline, CDR1 is SGHTA, CDR2 FQGTGA. This CDR3 is 14 amino acids long. Trimming at V came to 5 bases and at J to 6 bases, leaving 4 bases not matched to a gene. The CDR3 DNA sequence: TGTGCCAGCAGCCGGGGACAGGGGGCGGATGGCTACACCTTC. It is translated as CASSRGQGADGYTF. The full variable domain, rest sourced from reference TRBV7-3 and TRBJ1-2, is GAGVSQTPSNKVTEKGKYVELRCDPISGHTALYWYRQSLGQGPEFLIYFQGTGAADDSGLPNDRFFAVRPEGSVSTLKIQRTERGDSAVYLCASSRGQGADGYTFGSGTRLTVV.

Points on this clone: The identical CDR3 is also encoded by other nucleotide sequences in the sample. V is TRBV5-1 and J is TRBJ2-1, with D possibly TRBD2 on 5 matching bases. The CDR3 runs 14 residues. V was shortened by 2 bases and J by 0 bases, with 6 bases between the two germline ends. Germline CDR1 and CDR2: SGHRS and YFSETQ. DNA of the CDR3: TGCGCCAGCAGCTTTGGGAGCTCCTACAATGAGCAGTTCTTC. Protein: CASSFGSSYNEQFF.

This chain uses TRBV6-4 with TRBJ2-3, with TRBD2 matching over 7 bases. This CDR3 region has 15 residues. J lost 4 bases, V lost 2 bases, and 6 bases had no gene match. Germline CDR1 is MRHNA and CDR2 is SNTAGT. As DNA, the CDR3 is TGTGCCAGCAGTGACGACGTCGGGGGGTCAGATACGCAGTATTTT. Translated, it gives CASSDDVGGSDTQYF.

The rearrangement joins TRBV2 to TRBJ2-7; the D gene is possibly TRBD1 (6 bases). The V gene's germline CDR1 is SNHLY and CDR2 FYNNEI. The CDR3 length is 14 residues. Trimming cost V 7 bases and J 0 bases, with 13 bases left between them. The CDR3 loop is CASIRTANSYEQYF. The CDR3, as DNA: TGTGCCAGCATTCGGACAGCCAACTCCTACGAGCAGTACTTC.

The chain uses TRBV12-5 and TRBJ2-6; perhaps TRBD1 as D (6 bases). Germline V gene data show CDR1 as LGHNT and CDR2 as FRNRAP. With 0 bases removed from V and 4 bases from J, the gap between germline ends came to 13 bases. CDR3 length: 17 amino acids. The CDR3 nucleotides are TGTGCTAGTGGTTTGGTACTGGGGGCCGGAGGGGCCAACGTCCTGACTTTC. Amino acid sequence: CASGLVLGAGGANVLTF.

V gene TRBV11-2 combines with J gene TRBJ1-2; possibly TRBD1 for D (5 bases). CDR3 length equals 13 residues. Per the germline V gene, CDR1 is SGHAT and CDR2 is FQNNGV. Trimming took 1 base from V and 4 from J, leaving 7 bases between them. The CDR3 region is CASSLGQFYGYTF. CDR3 in DNA: TGTGCCAGCAGCTTAGGACAGTTCTATGGCTACACCTTC.

The V gene is TRBV5-4, the J gene TRBJ1-1, with TRBD1 identical over 9 bases. Germline lookup yields CDR1 SGHNT and CDR2 YYREEE (reference sequence). The CDR3 sequence is 15 residues long. After removal of 2 bases from V and 2 bases from J, the junction contained 4 bases not matched to a gene. The CDR3 is CASSLPGQGNTEAFF. Written as DNA, the CDR3 is TGTGCCAGCAGCTTACCGGGACAGGGAAACACTGAAGCTTTCTTT.